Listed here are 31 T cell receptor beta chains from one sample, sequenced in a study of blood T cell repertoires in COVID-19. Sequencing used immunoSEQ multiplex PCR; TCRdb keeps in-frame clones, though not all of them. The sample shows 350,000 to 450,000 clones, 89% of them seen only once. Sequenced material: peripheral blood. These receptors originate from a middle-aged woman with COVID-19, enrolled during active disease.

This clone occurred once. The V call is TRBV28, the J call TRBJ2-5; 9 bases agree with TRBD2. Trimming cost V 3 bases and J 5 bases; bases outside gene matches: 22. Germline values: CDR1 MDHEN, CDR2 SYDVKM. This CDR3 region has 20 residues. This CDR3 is CASSFHRGSGSRGTGETQYF. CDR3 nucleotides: TGTGCCAGCAGTTTCCATCGAGGTAGCGGGAGTAGGGGTACTGGGGAGACCCAGTACTTC.

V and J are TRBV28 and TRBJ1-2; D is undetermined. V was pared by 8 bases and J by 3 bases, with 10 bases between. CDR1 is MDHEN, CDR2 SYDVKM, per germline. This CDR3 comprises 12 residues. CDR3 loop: CASWEGYYGYTF. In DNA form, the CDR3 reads TGTGCCAGCTGGGAGGGATACTATGGCTACACCTTC.

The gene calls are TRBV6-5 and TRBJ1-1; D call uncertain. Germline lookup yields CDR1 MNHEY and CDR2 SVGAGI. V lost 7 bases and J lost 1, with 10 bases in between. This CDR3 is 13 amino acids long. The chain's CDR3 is CASIYRGNTEAFF. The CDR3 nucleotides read TGTGCCAGCATCTACCGGGGGAACACTGAAGCTTTCTTT.

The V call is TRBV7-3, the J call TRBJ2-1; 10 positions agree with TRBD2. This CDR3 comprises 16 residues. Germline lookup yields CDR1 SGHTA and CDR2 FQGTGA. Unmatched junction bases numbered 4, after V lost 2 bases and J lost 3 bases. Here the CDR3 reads CASSLGLAGDYNEQFF. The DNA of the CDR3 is TGTGCCAGCAGCTTAGGGCTAGCGGGGGACTACAATGAGCAGTTCTTC. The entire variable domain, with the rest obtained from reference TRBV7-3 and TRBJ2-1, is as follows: GAGVSQTPSNKVTEKGKYVELRCDPISGHTALYWYRQSLGQGPEFLIYFQGTGAADDSGLPNDRFFAVRPEGSVSTLKIQRTERGDSAVYLCASSLGLAGDYNEQFFGPGTRLTVL.

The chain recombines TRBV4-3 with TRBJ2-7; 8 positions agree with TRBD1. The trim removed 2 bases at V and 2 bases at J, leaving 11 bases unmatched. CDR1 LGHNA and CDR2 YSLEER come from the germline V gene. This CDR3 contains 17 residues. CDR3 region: CASSQLSTGDRPYEQYF. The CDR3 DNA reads TGCGCCAGCAGCCAATTGTCGACAGGGGACAGGCCCTACGAGCAGTACTTC.

CDR3 in amino acids: CASRLDNPEKLFF. CDR3 in DNA: TGTGCCAGCAGATTGGACAATCCTGAAAAACTGTTTTTT. J is TRBJ1-4 and V is TRBV28; maybe TRBD1 (5 bases). CDR3 length equals 13 residues. Germline V gene sequence: CDR1 MDHEN, CDR2 SYDVKM. V was trimmed by 6 bases and J by 7 bases, leaving 12 bases between them.

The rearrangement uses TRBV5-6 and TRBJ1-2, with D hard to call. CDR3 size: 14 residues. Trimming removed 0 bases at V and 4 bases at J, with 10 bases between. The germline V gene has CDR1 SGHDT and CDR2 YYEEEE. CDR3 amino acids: CASSLGTDLYGYTF. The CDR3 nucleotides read TGTGCCAGCAGCTTGGGAACAGACCTCTATGGCTACACCTTC.

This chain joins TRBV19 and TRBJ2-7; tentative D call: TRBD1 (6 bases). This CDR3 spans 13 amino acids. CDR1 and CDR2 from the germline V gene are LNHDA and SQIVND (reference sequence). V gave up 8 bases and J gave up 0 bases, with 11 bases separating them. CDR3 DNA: TGTGCCAGTGGGTACAGGGACTCCTACGAGCAGTACTTC. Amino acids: CASGYRDSYEQYF.

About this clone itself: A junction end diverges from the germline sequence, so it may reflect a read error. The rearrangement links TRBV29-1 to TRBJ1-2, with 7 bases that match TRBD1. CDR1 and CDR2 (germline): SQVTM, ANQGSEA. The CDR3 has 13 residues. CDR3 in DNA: TGCAGCGTCGAAGGACAGGTTAACTATGGCTACACCTTC. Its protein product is CSVEGQVNYGYTF.

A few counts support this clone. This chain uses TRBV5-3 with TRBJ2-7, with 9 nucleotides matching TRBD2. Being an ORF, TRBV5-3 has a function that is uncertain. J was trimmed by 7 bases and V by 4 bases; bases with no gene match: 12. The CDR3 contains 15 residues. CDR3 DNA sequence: TGTGCCAGAAGCCCCTGGGGAGCGGGAGGATGGGAGCAGTACTTC. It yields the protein CARSPWGAGGWEQYF.

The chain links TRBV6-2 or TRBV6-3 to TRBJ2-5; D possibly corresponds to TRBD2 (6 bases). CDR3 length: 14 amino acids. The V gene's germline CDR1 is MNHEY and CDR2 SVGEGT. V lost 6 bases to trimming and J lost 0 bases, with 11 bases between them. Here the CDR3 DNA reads TGTGCCAGCAGCCGGGGACTGAACCAAGAGACCCAGTACTTC. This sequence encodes CASSRGLNQETQYF.

Here the CDR3 reads CAISVGQGRSEAFF. CDR3 sequence (DNA): TGTGCCATCAGTGTTGGACAGGGAAGGTCTGAAGCTTTCTTT. The rearrangement joins TRBV10-3 to TRBJ1-1; 8 bases map to TRBD1. From germline, CDR1 is ENHRY and CDR2 SYGVKD. The CDR3 has 14 amino acids. The V gene end was trimmed by 4 bases and the J gene end by 6 bases; junction bases not matched to a gene: 7.

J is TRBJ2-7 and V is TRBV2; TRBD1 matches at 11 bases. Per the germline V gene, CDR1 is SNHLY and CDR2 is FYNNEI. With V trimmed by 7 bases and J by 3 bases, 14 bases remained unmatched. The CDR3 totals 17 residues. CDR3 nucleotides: TGTGCCAGCAAACTACAGGGACAGGGGGTGAAGAACTACGAGCAGTACTTC. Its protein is CASKLQGQGVKNYEQYF.

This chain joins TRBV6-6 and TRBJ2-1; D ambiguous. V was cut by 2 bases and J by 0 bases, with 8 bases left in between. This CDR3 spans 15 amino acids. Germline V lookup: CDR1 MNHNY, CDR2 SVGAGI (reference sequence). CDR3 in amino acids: CASSYGSSSYNEQFF. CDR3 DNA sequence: TGTGCCAGCAGTTACGGCTCATCCTCCTACAATGAGCAGTTCTTC.

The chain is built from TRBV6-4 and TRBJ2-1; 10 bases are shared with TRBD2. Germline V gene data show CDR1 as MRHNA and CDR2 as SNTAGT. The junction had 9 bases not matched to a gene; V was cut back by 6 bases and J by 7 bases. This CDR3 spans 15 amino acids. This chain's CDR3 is CASRDLAGVRNEQFF. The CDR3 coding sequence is TGTGCCAGCAGGGATCTAGCGGGGGTTAGGAATGAGCAGTTCTTC.

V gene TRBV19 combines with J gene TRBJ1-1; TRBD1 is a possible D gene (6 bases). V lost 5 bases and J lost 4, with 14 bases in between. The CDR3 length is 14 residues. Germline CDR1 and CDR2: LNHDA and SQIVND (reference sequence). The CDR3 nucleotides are TGTGCCAGTAGTCCACAGGGATCGGGCACTGAAGCTTTCTTT. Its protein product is CASSPQGSGTEAFF.

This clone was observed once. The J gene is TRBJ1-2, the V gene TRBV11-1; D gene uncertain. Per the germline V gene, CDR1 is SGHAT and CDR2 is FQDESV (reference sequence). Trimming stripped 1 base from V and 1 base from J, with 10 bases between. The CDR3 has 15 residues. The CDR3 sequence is CASSLDLRVNYGYTF. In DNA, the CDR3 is TGTGCCAGCAGCTTAGATCTCCGGGTTAACTATGGCTACACCTTC. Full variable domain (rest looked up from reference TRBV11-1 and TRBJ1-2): EAEVAQSPRYKITEKSQAVAFWCDPISGHATLYWYRQILGQGPELLVQFQDESVVDDSQLPKDRFSAERLKGVDSTLKIQPAELGDSAMYLCASSLDLRVNYGYTFGSGTRLTVV.

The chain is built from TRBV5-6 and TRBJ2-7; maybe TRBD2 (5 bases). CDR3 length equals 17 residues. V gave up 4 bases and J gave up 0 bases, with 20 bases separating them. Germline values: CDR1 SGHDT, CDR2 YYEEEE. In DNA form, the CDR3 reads TGTGCCAGCAGCCCGTGGGATTTACCTGCGGGCTCCTACGAGCAGTACTTC. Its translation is CASSPWDLPAGSYEQYF.

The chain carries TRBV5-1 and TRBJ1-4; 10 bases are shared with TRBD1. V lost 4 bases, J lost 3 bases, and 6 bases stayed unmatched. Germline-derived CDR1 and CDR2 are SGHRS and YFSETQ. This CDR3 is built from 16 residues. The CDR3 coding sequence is TGCGCCAGCAGCATCGGGACAGGGGTACCTAATGAAAAACTGTTTTTT. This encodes CASSIGTGVPNEKLFF.

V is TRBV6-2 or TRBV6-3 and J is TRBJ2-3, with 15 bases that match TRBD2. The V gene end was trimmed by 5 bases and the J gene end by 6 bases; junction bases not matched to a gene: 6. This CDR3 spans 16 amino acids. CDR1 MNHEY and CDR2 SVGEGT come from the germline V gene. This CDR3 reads CASSDPGTSGRDTQYF. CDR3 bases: TGTGCCAGCAGTGACCCCGGGACTAGCGGGAGGGATACGCAGTATTTT.

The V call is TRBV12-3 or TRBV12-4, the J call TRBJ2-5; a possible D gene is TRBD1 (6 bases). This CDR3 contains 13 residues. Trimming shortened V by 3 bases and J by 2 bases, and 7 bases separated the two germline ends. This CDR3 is CASSLRGQETQYF. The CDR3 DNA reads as TGTGCCAGCAGTTTGAGGGGGCAAGAGACCCAGTACTTC.

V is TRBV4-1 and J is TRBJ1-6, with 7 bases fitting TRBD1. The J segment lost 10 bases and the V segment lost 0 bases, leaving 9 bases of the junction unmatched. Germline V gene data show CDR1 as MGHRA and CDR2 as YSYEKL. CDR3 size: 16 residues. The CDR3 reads CASSQDPPTGDSPLHF. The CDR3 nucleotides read TGCGCCAGCAGCCAAGATCCCCCAACAGGGGACTCACCCCTCCACTTT.

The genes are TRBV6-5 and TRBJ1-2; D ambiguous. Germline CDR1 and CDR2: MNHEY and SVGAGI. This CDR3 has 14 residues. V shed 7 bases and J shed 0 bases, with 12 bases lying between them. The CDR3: CASNPTGANYGYTF. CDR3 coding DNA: TGTGCCAGCAACCCAACTGGAGCTAACTATGGCTACACCTTC.

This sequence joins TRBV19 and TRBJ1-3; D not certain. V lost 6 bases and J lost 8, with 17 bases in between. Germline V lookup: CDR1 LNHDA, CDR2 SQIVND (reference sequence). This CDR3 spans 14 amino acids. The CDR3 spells CASRRWAARDTIYF. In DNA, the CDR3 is TGTGCCAGTAGGAGGTGGGCGGCGAGGGACACCATATATTTT.

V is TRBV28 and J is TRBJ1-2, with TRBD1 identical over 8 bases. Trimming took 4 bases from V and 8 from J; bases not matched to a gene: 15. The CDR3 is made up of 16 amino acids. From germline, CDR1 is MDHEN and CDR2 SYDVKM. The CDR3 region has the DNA TGTGCCAGCAGTTCCCCAACACCCTTCGACAGGGGCGGCTACACCTTC. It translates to CASSSPTPFDRGGYTF.

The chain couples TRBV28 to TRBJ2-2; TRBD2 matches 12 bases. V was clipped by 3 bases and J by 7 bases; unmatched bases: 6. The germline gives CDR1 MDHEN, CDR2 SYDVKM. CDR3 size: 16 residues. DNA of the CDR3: TGTGCCAGCAGTTTCCTAGCGGGAGGGCAAGTCGGGGAGCTGTTTTTT. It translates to CASSFLAGGQVGELFF.

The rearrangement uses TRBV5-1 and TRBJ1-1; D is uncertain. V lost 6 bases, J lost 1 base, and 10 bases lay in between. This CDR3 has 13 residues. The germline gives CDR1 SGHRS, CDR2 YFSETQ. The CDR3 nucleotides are TGCGCCAGCATGCCCCCAGGGAACACTGAAGCTTTCTTT. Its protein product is CASMPPGNTEAFF. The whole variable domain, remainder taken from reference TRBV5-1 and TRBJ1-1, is KAGVTQTPRYLIKTRGQQVTLSCSPISGHRSVSWYQQTPGQGLQFLFEYFSETQRNKGNFPGRFSGRQFSNSRSEMNVSTLELGDSALYLCASMPPGNTEAFFGQGTRLTVV.

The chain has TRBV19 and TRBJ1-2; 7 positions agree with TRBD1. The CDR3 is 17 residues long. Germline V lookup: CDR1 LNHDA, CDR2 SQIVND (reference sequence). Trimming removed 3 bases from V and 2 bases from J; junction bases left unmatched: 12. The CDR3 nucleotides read TGTGCCAGTAGTATCTACCCTGGACAGGTGGTAAACTATGGCTACACCTTC. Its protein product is CASSIYPGQVVNYGYTF.

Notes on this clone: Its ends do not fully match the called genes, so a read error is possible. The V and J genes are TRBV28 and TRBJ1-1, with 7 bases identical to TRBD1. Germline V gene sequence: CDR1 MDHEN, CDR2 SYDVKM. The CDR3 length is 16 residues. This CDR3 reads CASSPGGTRQGGGHLF. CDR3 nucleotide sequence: TGTGCCAGCAGTCCAGGAGGAACTCGACAGGGCGGGGGGCACCTCTTT. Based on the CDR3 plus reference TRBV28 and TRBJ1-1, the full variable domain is DVKVTQSSRYLVKRTGEKVFLECVQDMDHENMFWYRQDPGLGLRLIYFSYDVKMKEKGDIPEGYSVSREKKERFSLILESASTNQTSMYLCASSPGGTRQGGGHLFGQGTRLTVV.

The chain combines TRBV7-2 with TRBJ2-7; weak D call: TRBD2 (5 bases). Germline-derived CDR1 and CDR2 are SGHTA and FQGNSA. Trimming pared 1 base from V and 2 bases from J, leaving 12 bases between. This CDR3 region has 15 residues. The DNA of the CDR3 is TGTGCCAGCAGCTTAGGAGGGTTGGGAACCTACGAGCAGTACTTC. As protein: CASSLGGLGTYEQYF.

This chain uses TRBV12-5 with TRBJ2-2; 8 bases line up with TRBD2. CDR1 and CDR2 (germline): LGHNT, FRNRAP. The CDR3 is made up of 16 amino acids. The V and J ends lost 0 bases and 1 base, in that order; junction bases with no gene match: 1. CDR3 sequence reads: CASGLVLAGNTGELFF. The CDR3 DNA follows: TGTGCTAGTGGTTTGGTTCTAGCGGGGAACACCGGGGAGCTGTTTTTT.